This T cell receptor (beta chain) was recorded in a study of T cell responses to AZD1222 COVID-19 vaccine. Germline V lookup: CDR1 PRHDT, CDR2 FYEKMQ (reference sequence). CDR3 length equals 15 residues. The V gene lost 4 bases and the J gene lost 0 bases, with 12 bases spanning the gap. Worth noting for this clone: Its specificity is not known.

General observations from the study: Donors were chiefly white British, with a greater number of females, and clonal diversity was perhaps underestimated. Nearly half of the spike-specific TCRs reportedly recognize variant regions that carry no mutations. Recipients of AZD1222 seropositive at baseline numbered only five or six. Spike-specific TCR breadth and depth were elevated following two AZD1222 doses.

This table comes from immunoSEQ multiplex PCR, and its TCRdb copy is limited to in-frame clones, with some not included. The sample lists roughly 140,000 clones, approximately 90% occurring once. This chain links TRBV13 with TRBJ1-1; perhaps TRBD1 as D (5 bases). Specimen: peripheral blood, collected on day 0 of MenACWY control vaccination. The receptor was isolated from an adult in good health. Here the CDR3 DNA reads TGTGCCAGCAGCTCCCAACAGGCCGTGAACACTGAAGCTTTCTTT. Amino acids: CASSSQQAVNTEAFF.